This T cell receptor beta chain was sequenced in a study of shared clonotypes between healthy human individuals. Study-wide background: CD4 naive and CD4 memory each took three plates per donor, while CD8 naive took two and CD8 memory one.

This CDR3 spans 18 amino acids. CDR1 is LGHNA and CDR2 is YNFKEQ in the germline V gene. The V gene end was trimmed by 1 base and the J gene end by 6 bases; junction bases not matched to a gene: 11. General study points: The sharing of roughly 5% of naive CD4 clonotypes was seen across several donors. Naive subsets usually exceeded memory subsets in estimated richness.

The data were produced by immunoSEQ multiplex PCR, yet TCRdb's version contains in-frame clones alone and is incomplete. The sample has under 2.5 million clones; 80% to 95% are singletons. Splitting of CD4+ cells produced CD45RA+ naive and CD45RA-negative memory subsets. Regarding this clone: Its specificity is not known.

V is TRBV4-2 and J is TRBJ2-3, with 12 bases lining up with TRBD2. Source material: naive CD4+ T cells from PBMCs. Regarding subset: CD45RA+ positively selected. The receptor was derived from a man aged 18 to 30 in good health. Some clones in this sample may be carry-over from other donors' samples. The CDR3: CASSQARLAGGPGDTQYF. CDR3 in DNA: TGTGCCAGCAGCCAAGCTCGTCTAGCGGGAGGGCCAGGGGATACGCAGTATTTT.